Reported below is one TCR beta chain. Terminally differentiated effector memory CD45RA+ cells were excluded from the naive CD8 cells, which were CD45RO-negative and positively selected for CCR7. The data are from a study of shared clonotypes between healthy human individuals. Here immunoSEQ multiplex PCR was the method, and the copy in TCRdb shows in-frame clones only, minus some. Of 660,000 or so clones listed, approximately 96% are singletons. Looked up from germline, CDR1 is SGHRS and CDR2 is YFSETQ. There are 17 residues in the CDR3. Germline trimming cut 0 bases from V and 3 bases from J; bases unmatched to any gene: 9.

The V gene is TRBV5-1, the J gene TRBJ2-1, with 7 bases identical to TRBD2. The sequencing input was naive CD8+ T cells sorted from blood. The receptor comes from a woman in her twenties or thirties in good health. The CDR3 spells CASSLVGGSVYYNEQFF. CDR3 coding DNA: TGCGCCAGCAGCTTGGTTGGCGGGAGCGTTTACTACAATGAGCAGTTCTTC.